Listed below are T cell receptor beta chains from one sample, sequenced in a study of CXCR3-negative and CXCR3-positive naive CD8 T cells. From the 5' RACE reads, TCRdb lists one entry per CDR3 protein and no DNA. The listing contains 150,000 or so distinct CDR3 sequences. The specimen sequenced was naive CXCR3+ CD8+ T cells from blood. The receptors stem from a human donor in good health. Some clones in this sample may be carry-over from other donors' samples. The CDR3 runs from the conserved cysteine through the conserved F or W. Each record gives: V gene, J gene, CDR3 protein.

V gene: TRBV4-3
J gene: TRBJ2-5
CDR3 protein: CASSHLRTATGETQYF

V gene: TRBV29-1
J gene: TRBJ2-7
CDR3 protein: CSVWTGDSYEQYF

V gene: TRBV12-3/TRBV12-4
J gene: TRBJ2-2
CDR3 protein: CASSLSGLAGDTGELFF

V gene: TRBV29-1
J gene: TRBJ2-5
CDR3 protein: CSVEGGNIEETQYF

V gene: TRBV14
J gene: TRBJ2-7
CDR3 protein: CASSQGTYEQYF

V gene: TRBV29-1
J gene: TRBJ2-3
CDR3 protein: CSVDFLSSGSTDTQYF

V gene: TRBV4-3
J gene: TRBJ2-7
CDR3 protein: CASSQDRVSHEQYF

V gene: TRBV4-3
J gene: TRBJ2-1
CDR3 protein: CASSQDYYVRPLNYNEQFF

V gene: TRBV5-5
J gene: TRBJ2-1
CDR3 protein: CASSLYGFDEQFF

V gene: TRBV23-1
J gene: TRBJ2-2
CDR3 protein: CASSQTRQASNTGELFF

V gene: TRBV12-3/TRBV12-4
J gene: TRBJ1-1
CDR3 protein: CASSFAGTEAFF

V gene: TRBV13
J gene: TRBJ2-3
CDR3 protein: CASSYVREGDTQYF

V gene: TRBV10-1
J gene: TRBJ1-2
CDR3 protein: CASITQRSDKLYGYTF

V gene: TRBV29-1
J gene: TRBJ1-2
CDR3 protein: CSVDPDGVEDGYTF

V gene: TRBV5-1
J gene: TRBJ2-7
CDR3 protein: CASSLSEGTGTYEQYF

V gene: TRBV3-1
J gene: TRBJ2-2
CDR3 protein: CASSRPGLAGGPNTGELFF

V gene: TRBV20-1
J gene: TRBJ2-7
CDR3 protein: CSARDPASGMNIYEQYF

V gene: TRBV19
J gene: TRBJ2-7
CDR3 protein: CASSDRGSEQYF

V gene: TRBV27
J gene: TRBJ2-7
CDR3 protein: CASSFGHLSYEQYF

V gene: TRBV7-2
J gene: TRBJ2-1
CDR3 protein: CASSFPETVAYSYNEQFF

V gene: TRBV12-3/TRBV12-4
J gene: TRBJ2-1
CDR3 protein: CASSSEAGGPLNEQFF

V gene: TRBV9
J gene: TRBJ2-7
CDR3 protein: CASNNGKLTYEQYF

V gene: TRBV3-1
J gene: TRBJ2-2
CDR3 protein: CASSRVLAGNTGELFF

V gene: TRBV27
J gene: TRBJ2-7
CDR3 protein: CASSLDGSSYEQYF